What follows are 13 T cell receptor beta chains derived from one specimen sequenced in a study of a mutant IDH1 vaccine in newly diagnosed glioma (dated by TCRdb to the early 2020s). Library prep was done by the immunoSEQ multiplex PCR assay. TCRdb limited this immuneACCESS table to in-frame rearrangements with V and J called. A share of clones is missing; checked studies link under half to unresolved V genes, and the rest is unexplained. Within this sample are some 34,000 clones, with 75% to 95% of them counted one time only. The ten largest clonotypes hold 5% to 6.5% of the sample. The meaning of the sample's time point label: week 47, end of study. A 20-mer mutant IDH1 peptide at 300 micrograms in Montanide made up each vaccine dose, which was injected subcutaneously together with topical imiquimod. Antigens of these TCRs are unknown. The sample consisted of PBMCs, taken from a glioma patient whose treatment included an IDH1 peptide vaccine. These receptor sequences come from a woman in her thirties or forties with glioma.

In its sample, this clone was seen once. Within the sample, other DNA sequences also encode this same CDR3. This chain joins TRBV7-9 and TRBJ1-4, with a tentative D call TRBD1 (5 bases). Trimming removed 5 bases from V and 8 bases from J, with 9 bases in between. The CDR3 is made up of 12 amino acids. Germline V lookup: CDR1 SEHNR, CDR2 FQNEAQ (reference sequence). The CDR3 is CASSSREEKLFF. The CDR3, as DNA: TGTGCCAGCAGCAGCAGGGAGGAAAAACTGTTTTTT.

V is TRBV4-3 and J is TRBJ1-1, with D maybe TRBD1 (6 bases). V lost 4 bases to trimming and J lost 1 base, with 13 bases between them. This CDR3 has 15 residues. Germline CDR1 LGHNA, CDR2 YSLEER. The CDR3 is CASSRIQGGNTEAFF. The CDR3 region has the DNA TGCGCCAGCAGCCGAATACAGGGTGGGAACACTGAAGCTTTCTTT.

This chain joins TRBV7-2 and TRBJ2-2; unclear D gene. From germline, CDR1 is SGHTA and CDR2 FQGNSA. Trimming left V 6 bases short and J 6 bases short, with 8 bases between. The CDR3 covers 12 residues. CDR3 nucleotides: TGTGCCAGCAGTCCTAGTTCCGGGGAGCTGTTTTTT. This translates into CASSPSSGELFF. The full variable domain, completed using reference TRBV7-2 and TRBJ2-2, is GAGVSQSPSNKVTEKGKDVELRCDPISGHTALYWYRQSLGQGLEFLIYFQGNSAPDKSGLPSDRFSAERTGGSVSTLTIQRTQQEDSAVYLCASSPSSGELFFGEGSRLTVL.

CDR3 sequence: CASSEGERGRLNEQFF. CDR3 bases: TGTGCCAGCAGTGAGGGGGAGCGGGGGCGCTTAAATGAGCAGTTCTTC. This rearrangement joins TRBV2 to TRBJ2-1; 8 nucleotides match TRBD2. Germline V lookup: CDR1 SNHLY, CDR2 FYNNEI. V was clipped by 3 bases and J by 7 bases; unmatched bases: 11. This CDR3 comprises 16 residues.

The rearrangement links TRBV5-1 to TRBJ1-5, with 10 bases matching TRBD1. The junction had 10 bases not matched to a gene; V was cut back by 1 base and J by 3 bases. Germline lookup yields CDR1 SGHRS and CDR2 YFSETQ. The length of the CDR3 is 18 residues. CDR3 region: CASSLTPGTGDPNQPQHF. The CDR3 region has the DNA TGCGCCAGCAGCTTGACGCCAGGGACAGGGGACCCCAATCAGCCCCAGCATTTT.

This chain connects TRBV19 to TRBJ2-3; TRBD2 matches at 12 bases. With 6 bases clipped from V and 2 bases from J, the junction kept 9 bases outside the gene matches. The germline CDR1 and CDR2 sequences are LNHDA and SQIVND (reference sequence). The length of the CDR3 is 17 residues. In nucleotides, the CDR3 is TGTGCCAGTAGGGGGCTAGCGGGAGGGCCTTACACAGATACGCAGTATTTT. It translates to CASRGLAGGPYTDTQYF. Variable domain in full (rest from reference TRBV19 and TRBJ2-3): DGGITQSPKYLFRKEGQNVTLSCEQNLNHDAMYWYRQDPGQGLRLIYYSQIVNDFQKGDIAEGYSVSREKKESFPLTVTSAQKNPTAFYLCASRGLAGGPYTDTQYFGPGTRLTVL.

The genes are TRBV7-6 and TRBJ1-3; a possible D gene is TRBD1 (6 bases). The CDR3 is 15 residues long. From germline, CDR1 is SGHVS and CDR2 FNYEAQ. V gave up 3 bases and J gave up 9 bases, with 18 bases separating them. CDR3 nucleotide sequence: TGTGCCAGCAGCTTCGACCAGAGCCGAGGGGGCACCATATATTTT. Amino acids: CASSFDQSRGGTIYF.

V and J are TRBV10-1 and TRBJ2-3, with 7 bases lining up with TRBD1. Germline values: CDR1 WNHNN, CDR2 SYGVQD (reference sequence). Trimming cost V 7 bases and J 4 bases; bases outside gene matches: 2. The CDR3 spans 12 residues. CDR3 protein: CASNTGADTQYF. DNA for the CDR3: TGCGCCAGCAATACAGGGGCAGATACGCAGTATTTT.

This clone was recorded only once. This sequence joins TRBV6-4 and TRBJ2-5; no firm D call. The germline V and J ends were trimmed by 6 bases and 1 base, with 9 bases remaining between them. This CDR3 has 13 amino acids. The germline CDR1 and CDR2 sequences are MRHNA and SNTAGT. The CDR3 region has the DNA TGTGCCAGCAGCAGAAACCTCCAAGAGACCCAGTACTTC. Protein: CASSRNLQETQYF.

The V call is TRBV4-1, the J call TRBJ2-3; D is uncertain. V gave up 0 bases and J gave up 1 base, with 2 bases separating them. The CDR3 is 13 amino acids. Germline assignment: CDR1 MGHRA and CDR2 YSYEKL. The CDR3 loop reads CASSQDRTDTQYF. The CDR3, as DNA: TGCGCCAGCAGCCAAGACCGCACAGATACGCAGTATTTT.

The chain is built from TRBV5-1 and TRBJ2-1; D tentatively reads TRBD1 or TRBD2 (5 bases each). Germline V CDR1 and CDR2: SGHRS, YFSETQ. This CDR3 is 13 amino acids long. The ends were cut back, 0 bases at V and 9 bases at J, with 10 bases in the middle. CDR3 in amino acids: CASSLDGAGEQFF. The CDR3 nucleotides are TGCGCCAGCAGCTTGGACGGGGCAGGTGAGCAGTTCTTC.

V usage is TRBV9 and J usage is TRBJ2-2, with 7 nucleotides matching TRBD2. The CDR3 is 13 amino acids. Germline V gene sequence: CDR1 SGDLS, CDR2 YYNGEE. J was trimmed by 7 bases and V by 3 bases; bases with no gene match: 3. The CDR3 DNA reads TGTGCCAGCAGCGGCGCTAGCGGCGGGGAGCTGTTTTTT. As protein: CASSGASGGELFF. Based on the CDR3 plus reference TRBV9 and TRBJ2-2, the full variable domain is DSGVTQTPKHLITATGQRVTLRCSPRSGDLSVYWYQQSLDQGLQFLIQYYNGEERAKGNILERFSAQQFPDLHSELNLSSLELGDSALYFCASSGASGGELFFGEGSRLTVL.

The DNA for the CDR3 is TGTGCCAGCAGCTCCGAGCCAGGGGTGCAAGAGACCCAGTACTTC. Translating gives CASSSEPGVQETQYF. The chain is built from TRBV6-5 and TRBJ2-5; tentative D call: TRBD1 (6 bases). V lost 6 bases, J lost 2 bases, and 16 bases lay in between. Germline CDR1 reads MNHEY; CDR2 reads SVGAGI. The CDR3 contains 15 residues.